This T cell receptor (beta chain) was sequenced during a study of patients and donors after allogeneic stem cell transplantation. V was shortened by 4 bases and J by 10 bases, with 17 bases between the two germline ends. This CDR3 comprises 14 residues. The V gene's germline CDR1 is MDHEN and CDR2 SYDVKM. MiXCR, run by TCRdb on the RT-PCR reads, gives a single entry per CDR3 protein. The sample records 800,000 to 1,000,000 distinct CDR3 sequences, approximately 18% being singletons. The sample holds a few counts of this clonotype. The V gene is TRBV28, the J gene TRBJ2-1; TRBD1 or TRBD2 may be the D gene (6 bases each). Specimen: blood, either unsorted or a sorted T cell fraction (not recorded which). The clonotype comes from a human donor who was either an allogeneic HSCT recipient or a stem cell or donor lymphocyte infusion donor (not recorded which). It is not recorded whose cells these are; they may come from a transplant donor. The CDR3 here is CASSSPIRGGEQFF. The CDR3 DNA is TGTGCCAGCAGTTCCCCCATTCGAGGGGGGGAGCAGTTCTTC.